Detailed here is one TCR beta chain. Its antigen is as yet unknown. The sample is drawn from a study of T cell responses to AZD1222 COVID-19 vaccine. Notes on the study in general: Baseline testing showed seropositivity in only six AZD1222 recipients.

The ends were cut back, 0 bases at V and 8 bases at J, with 15 bases in the middle. This CDR3 has 15 amino acids. Germline assignment: CDR1 SGHKS and CDR2 YYEKEE (reference sequence). Sequencing used immunoSEQ multiplex PCR; TCRdb keeps in-frame clones, though not all of them. The table records 95,000 to 150,000 clones, 90% of them present only once. This sequence originates from an adult in good health. This specimen consisted of peripheral blood, obtained on day 0 of MenACWY control vaccination. V gene TRBV5-5 combines with J gene TRBJ2-4; D uncertain. CDR3 protein: CASSLASVKRDIQYF. The CDR3 DNA reads TGTGCCAGCAGCTTGGCGAGCGTGAAGAGAGACATTCAGTACTTC.